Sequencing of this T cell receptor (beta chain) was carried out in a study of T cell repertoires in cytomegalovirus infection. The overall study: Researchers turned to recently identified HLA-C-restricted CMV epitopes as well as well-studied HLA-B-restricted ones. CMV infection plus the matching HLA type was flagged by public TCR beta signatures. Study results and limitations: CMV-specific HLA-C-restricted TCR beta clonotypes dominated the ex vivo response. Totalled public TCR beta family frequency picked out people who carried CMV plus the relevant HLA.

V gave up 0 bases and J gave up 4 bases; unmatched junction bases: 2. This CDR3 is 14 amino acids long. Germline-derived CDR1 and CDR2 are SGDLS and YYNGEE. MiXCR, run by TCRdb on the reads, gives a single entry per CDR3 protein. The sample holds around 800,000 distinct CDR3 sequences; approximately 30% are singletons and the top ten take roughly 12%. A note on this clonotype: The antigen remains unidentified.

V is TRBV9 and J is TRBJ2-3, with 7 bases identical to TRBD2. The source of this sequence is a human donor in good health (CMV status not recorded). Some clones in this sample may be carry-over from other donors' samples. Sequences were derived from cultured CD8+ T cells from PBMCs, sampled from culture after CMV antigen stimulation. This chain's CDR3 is CASSVVAGADTQYF. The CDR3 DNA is TGTGCCAGCAGCGTAGTCGCGGGGGCAGATACGCAGTATTTT.